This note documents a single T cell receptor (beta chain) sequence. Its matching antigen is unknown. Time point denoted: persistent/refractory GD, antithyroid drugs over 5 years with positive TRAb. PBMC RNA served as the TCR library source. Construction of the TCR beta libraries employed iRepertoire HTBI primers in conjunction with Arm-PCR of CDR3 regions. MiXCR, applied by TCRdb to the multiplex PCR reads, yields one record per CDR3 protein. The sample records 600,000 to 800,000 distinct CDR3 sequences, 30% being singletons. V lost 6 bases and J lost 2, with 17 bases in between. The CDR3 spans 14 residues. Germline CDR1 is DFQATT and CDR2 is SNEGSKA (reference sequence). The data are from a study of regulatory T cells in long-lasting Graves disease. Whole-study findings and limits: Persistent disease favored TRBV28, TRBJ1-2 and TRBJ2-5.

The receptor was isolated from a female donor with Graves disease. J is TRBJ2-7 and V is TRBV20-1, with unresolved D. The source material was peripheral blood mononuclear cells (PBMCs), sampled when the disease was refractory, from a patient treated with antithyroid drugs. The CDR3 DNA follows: TGCAGTGCCACCCCATCTGGGCCAACCTACGAGCAGTACTTC. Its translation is CSATPSGPTYEQYF.